A single T cell receptor beta chain is shown here with its context. The data belong to a study of blood T cells in healthy people across ages. A second PCR, run for about 7 to 11 cycles, used a sample-barcoded 5' primer plus a J-beta primer mix. Every cDNA was tagged by a template-switch adaptor with 12 random nucleotides. TCRdb re-analysed the 5' RACE reads in MiXCR, keeping a single row per CDR3 protein. The sample has fewer than 900,000 distinct CDR3 sequences; 35% to 45% are singletons. Aged roughly 6 to 100, donors were systemically healthy Caucasians from Russia. From germline, CDR1 is DFQATT and CDR2 SNEGSKA (reference sequence). CDR3 length equals 13 residues. The ends lost 5 bases at V and 2 bases at J; junction bases unmatched: 4.

The source material was blood. The source is a woman aged 55 to 70 in good health. The gene calls are TRBV20-1 and TRBJ2-3, with 7 nucleotides matching TRBD1. The CDR3 is CSALQGVTDTQYF. The DNA of the CDR3 is TGCAGTGCTCTGCAGGGGGTCACAGATACGCAGTATTTT.